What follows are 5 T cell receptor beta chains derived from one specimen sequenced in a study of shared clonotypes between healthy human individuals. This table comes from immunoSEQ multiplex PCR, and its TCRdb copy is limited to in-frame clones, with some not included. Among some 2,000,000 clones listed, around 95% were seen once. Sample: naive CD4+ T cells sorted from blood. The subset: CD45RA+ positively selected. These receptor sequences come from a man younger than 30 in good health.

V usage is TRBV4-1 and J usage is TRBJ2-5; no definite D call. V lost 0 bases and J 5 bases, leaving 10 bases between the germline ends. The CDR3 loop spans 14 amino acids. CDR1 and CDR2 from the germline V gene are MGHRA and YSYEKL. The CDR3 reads CASSQDLSRETQYF. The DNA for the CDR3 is TGCGCCAGCAGCCAAGATCTCTCCAGGGAGACCCAGTACTTC.

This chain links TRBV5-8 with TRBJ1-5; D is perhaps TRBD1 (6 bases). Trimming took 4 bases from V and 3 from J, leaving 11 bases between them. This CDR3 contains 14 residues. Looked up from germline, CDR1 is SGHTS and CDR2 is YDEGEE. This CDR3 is CASSAQGNNQPQHF. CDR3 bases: TGTGCCAGCAGCGCACAGGGAAACAATCAGCCCCAGCATTTT.

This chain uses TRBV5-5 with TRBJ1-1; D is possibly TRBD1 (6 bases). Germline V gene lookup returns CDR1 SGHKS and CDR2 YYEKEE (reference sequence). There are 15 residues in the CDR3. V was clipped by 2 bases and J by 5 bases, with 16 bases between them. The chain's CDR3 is CASSLSTGRVTEAFF. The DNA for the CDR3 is TGTGCCAGCAGCTTAAGTACAGGGAGAGTAACTGAAGCTTTCTTT.

The CDR3 nucleotides are TGTGCTAGTGGTTTGCTACGAGGGTTGAACCACTTT. Translation gives CASGLLRGLNHF. The rearrangement links TRBV12-5 to TRBJ1-6; D is unclear. V lost 2 bases and J 18 bases, leaving 14 bases between the germline ends. Germline CDR1 and CDR2: LGHNT and FRNRAP. The CDR3 loop spans 12 amino acids.

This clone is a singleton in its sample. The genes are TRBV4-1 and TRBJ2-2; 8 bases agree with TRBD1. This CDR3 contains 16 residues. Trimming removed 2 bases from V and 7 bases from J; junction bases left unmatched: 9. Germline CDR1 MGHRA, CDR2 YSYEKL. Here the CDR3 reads CASSQFLQGENGELFF. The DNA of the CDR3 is TGCGCCAGCAGCCAATTCCTACAGGGGGAAAACGGGGAGCTGTTTTTT.